This TCR beta chain stems from a study of regulatory T cells in long-lasting Graves disease. Points from the study as a whole: There were preferences for TRBV28, TRBJ1-2 and TRBJ2-5 in persistent disease. The small sample size may have reduced accuracy.

According to the study, TCR beta libraries were built with iRepertoire HTBI primers and CDR3-region Arm-PCR. TCRdb reprocessed the multiplex PCR reads with MiXCR, giving one entry per CDR3 protein. Found here are 400,000 or so distinct CDR3 sequences, 20% to 30% of them singletons; the top ten hold about 26%. Time point described: persistent/refractory GD, antithyroid drugs over 5 years with positive TRAb. PBMC RNA served as the TCR library source. Looked up from germline, CDR1 is SGHTA and CDR2 is FQGNSA. Trimming at V came to 5 bases and at J to 1 base, leaving 12 bases not matched to a gene. The CDR3 totals 18 residues. This clonotype has only a few counts. Its cognate antigen is unknown.

The source of this sequence is a female donor with Graves disease. This sequence joins TRBV7-2 and TRBJ2-7, with 12 bases fitting TRBD2. The sample in question was peripheral blood mononuclear cells (PBMCs), obtained when the disease was refractory, from a patient treated with antithyroid drugs. The CDR3 loop reads CASSTPGLAGLLSYEQYF. CDR3 bases: TGTGCCAGCAGCACGCCTGGACTAGCGGGATTGCTTTCCTACGAGCAGTACTTC.